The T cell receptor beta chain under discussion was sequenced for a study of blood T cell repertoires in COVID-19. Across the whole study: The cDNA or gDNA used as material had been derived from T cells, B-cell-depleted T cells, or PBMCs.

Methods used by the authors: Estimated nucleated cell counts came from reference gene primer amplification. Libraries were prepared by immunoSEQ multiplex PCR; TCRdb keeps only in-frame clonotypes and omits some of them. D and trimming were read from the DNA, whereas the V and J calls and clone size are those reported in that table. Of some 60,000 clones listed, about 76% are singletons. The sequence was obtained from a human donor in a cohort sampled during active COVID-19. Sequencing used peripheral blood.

The CDR3 nucleotides read TGTGCCAGCAGGGCCGCACAGGGGGGAAGAAACTATGGCTACACCTTC. Its protein is CASRAAQGGRNYGYTF. V usage is TRBV6-6 and J usage is TRBJ1-2; TRBD1 matches at 8 bases. The V and J ends lost 6 bases and 2 bases, in that order; junction bases with no gene match: 11. The CDR3 loop spans 16 amino acids. CDR1 is MNHNY, CDR2 SVGAGI, per germline (reference sequence).